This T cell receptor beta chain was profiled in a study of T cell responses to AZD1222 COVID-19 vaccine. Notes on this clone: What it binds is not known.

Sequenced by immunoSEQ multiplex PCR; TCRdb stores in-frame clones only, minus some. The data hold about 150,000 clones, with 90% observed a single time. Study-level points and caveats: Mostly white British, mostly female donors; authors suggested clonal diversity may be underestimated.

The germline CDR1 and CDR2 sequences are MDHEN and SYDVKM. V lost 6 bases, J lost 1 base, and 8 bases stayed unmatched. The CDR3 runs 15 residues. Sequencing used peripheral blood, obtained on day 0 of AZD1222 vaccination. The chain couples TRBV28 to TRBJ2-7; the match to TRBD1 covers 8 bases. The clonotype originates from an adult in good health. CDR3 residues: CASSLLGQGSYEQYF. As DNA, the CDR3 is TGTGCCAGCAGCCTCCTCGGACAGGGTTCCTACGAGCAGTACTTC.